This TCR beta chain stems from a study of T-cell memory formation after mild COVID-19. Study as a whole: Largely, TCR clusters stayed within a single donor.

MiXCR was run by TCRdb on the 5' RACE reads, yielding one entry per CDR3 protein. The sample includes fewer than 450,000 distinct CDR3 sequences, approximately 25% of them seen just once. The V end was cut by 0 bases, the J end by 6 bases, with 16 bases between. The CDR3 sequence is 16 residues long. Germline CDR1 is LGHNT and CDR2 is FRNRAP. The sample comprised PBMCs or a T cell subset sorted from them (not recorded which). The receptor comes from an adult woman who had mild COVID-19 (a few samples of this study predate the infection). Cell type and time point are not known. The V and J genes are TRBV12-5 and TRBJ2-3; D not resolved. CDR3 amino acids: CASGLVLGVGADTQYF. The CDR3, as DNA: TGTGCTAGTGGTTTGGTATTAGGTGTAGGTGCGGATACGCAGTATTTT.